Detailed here is one TCR beta chain. Its antigen is unidentified. These data belong to a study of graft-versus-host responses after intestinal transplantation. As for the study in general: All recipients got anti-thymocyte globulin induction, then tacrolimus and steroids for 2 to 3 years.

Study results and limitations: Recipient marrow harbored GvH clones, some of which surfaced first in ileum or blood. Peak levels of circulating GvH clones tracked with early post-transplant HvG declines.

Measured with immunoSEQ multiplex PCR; TCRdb has only the in-frame clones, and not every one. The repertoire has 40,000 to 60,000 clones, approximately 84% of them found once; the top ten carry over 0.45%. The ends were cut back, 3 bases at V and 5 bases at J, with 10 bases in the middle. The CDR3 is 14 residues long. Germline V gene sequence: CDR1 SGHAT, CDR2 FQNNGV. The V and J genes are TRBV11-2 and TRBJ1-4, with D perhaps TRBD1 (5 bases). The clonotype was recovered from a human donor who was the organ donor for an intestinal transplant. Sequencing used unstimulated CD4+ T cells sorted from spleen or lymph node cells, obtained before transplant. The CDR3 nucleotides read TGTGCCAGCAGCTTGGGGGGAAAGAATGAAAAACTGTTTTTT. Translation gives CASSLGGKNEKLFF.